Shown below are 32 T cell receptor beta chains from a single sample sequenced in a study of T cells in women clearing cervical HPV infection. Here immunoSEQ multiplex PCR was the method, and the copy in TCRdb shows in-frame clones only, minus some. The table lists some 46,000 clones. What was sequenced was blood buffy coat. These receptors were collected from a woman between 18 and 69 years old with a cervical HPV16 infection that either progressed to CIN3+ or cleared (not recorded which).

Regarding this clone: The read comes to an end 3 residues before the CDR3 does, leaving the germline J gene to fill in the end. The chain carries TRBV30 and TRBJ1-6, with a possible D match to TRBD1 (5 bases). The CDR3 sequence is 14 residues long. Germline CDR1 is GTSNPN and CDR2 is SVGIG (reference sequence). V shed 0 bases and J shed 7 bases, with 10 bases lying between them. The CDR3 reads CAWSVRGDNSPLHF. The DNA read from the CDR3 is TGTGCCTGGAGTGTACGCGGGGACAATTCACCC.

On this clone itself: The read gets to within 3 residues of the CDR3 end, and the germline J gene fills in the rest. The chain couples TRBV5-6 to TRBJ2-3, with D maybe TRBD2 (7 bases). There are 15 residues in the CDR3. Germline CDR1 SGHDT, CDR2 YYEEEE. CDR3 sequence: CASSLGGGGGETQYF. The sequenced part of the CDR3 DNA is TGTGCCAGCAGCTTGGGTGGGGGAGGGGGAGAGACG.

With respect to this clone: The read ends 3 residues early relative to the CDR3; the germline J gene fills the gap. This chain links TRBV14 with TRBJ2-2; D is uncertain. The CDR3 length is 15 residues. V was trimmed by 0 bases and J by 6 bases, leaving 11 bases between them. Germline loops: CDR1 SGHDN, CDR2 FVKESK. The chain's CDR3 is CASSQDLQASGELFF. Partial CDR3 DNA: TGTGCCAGCAGCCAAGATCTTCAAGCTTCCGGGGAG.

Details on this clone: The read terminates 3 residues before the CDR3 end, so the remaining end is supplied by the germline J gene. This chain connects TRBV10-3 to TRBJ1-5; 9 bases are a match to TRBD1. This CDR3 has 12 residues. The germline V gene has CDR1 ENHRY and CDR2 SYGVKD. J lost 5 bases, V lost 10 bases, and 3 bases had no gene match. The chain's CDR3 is CATQGADQPQHF. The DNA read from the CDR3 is TGTGCCACACAGGGGGCAGATCAGCCC.

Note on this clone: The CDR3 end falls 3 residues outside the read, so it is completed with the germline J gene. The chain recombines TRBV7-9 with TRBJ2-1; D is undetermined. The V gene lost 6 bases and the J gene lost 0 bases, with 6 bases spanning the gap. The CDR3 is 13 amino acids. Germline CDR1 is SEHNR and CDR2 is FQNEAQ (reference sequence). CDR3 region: CASRASSYNEQFF. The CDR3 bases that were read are TGTGCCAGCAGAGCAAGCTCCTACAATGAG.

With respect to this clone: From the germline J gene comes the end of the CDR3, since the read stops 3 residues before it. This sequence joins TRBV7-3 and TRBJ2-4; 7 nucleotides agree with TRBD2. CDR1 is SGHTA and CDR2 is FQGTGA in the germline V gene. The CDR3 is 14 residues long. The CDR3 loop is CASSPLGGEETQYF. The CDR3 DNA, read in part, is TGTGCCAGCAGCCCCCTGGGGGGGGAAGAGACT. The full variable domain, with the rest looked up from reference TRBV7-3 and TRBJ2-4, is GAGVSQTPSNKVTEKGKYVELRCDPISGHTALYWYRQSLGQGPEFLIYFQGTGAADDSGLPNDRFFAVRPEGSVSTLKIQRTERGDSAVYLCASSPLGGEETQYFGAGTRLSVL.

The DNA read from the CDR3 is TGTGCCGGAACTAGCGGGCTAGCCTACAATGAG. It is translated as CAGTSGLAYNE. The full CDR3 sequence reads CAGTSGLAYNEQFF. This sequence joins TRBV2 and TRBJ2-1; TRBD2 agrees at 9 bases. Read coverage stops 3 residues before the CDR3 terminus; the germline J gene supplies the remainder. Trimming removed 11 bases from V and 2 bases from J; junction bases left unmatched: 7. CDR3 size: 14 residues. Germline assignment: CDR1 SNHLY and CDR2 FYNNEI.

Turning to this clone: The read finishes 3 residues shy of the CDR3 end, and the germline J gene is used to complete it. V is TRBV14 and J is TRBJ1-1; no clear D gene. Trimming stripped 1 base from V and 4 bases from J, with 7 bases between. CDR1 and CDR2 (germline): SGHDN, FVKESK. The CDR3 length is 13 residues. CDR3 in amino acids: CASSQAEGTEAFF. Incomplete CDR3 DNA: TGTGCCAGCAGCCAAGCGGAGGGCACTGAA.

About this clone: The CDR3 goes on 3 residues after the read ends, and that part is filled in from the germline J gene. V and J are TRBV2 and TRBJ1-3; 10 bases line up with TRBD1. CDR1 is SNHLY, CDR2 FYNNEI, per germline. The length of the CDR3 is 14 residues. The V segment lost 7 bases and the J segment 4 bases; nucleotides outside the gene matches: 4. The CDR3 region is CASTGTGEGNTIYF. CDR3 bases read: TGTGCCAGCACCGGGACAGGGGAGGGAAACACC.

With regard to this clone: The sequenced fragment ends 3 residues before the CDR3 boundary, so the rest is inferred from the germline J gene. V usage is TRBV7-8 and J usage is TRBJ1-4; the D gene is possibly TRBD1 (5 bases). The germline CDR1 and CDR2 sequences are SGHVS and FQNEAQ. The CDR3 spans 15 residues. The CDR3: CASSPGLGGANVLFF. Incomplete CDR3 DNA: TGTGCCAGCTCCCCCGGCCTGGGGGGTGCCAACGTA.

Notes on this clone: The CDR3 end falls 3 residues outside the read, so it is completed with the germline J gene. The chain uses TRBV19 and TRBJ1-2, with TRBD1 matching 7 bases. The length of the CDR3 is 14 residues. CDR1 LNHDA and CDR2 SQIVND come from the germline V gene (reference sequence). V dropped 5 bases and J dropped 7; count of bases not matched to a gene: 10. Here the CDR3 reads CASSVRTGLGGYTF. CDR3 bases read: TGTGCCAGTAGTGTCCGGACAGGCTTGGGTGGC.

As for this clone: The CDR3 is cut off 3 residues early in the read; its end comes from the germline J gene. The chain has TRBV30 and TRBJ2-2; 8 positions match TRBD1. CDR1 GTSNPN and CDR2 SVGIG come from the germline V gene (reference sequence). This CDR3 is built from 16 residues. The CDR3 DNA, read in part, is TGTGCCTGGAGTGTAGGGATTCGACAGGGGCATGAAAAG. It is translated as CAWSVGIRQGHEK. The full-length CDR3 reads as CAWSVGIRQGHEKLFF.

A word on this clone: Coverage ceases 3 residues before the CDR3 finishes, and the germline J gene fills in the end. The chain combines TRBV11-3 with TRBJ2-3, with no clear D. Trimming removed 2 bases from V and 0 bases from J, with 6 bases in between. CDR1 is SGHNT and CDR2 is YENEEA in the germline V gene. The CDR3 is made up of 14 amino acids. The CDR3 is CASSLSRSTDTQYF. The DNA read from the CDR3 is TGTGCCAGCAGCTTATCGCGAAGCACAGATACG.

The part of the CDR3 DNA that was read is TGTGCCAGCAGCTTGGTAGCGGACCGGAATGAG. Translation gives CASSLVADRNE. The CDR3 in full is CASSLVADRNEQFF. The chain carries TRBV5-6 and TRBJ2-1; possible D gene TRBD2, 6 bases. The read is 3 residues too short to cover the CDR3 end, so that end is filled in from the germline J gene. The V gene lost 0 bases and the J gene lost 7 bases, with 11 bases spanning the gap. Germline V gene lookup returns CDR1 SGHDT and CDR2 YYEEEE. The CDR3 length is 14 residues.

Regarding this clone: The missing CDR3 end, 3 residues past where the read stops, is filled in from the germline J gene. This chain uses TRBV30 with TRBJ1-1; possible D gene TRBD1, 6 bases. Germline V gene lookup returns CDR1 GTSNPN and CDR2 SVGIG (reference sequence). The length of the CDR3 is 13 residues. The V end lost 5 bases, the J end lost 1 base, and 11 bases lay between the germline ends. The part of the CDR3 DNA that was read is TGTGCCTGGGATTCAGGGGAGAACACTGAA. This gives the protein CAWDSGENTE. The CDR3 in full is CAWDSGENTEAFF.

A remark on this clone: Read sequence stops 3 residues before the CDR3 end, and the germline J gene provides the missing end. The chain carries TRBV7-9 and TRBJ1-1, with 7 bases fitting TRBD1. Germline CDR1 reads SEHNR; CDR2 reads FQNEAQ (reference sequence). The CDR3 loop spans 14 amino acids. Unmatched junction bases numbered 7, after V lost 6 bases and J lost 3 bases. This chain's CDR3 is CASRHTDRDTEAFF. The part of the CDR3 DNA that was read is TGTGCCAGCAGACACACCGACAGGGACACTGAA.

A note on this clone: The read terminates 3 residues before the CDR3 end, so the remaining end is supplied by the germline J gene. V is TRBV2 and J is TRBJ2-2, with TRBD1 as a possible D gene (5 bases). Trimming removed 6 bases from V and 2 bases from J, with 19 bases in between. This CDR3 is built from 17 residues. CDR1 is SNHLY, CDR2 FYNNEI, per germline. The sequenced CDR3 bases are TGTGCCAGCAGAGAACCCCTCACAGGTCCCAACACCGGGGAG. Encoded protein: CASREPLTGPNTGE. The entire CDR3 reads CASREPLTGPNTGELFF.

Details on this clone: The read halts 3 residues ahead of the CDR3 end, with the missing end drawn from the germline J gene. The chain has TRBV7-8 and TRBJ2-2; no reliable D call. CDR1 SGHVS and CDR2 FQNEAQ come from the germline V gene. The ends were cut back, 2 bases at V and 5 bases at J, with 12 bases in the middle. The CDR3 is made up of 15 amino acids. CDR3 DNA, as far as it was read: TGTGCCAGCAGCTTATCAAGGGTGGAGACCGGGGAG. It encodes CASSLSRVETGE. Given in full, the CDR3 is CASSLSRVETGELFF.

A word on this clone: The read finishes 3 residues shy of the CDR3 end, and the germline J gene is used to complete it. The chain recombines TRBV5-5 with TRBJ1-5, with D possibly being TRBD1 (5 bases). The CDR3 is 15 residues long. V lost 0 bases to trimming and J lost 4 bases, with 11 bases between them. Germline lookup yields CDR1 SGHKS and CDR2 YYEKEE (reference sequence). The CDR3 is CASSLVGGSNQPQHF. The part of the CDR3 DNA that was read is TGTGCCAGCAGCTTGGTCGGGGGAAGTAATCAGCCC.

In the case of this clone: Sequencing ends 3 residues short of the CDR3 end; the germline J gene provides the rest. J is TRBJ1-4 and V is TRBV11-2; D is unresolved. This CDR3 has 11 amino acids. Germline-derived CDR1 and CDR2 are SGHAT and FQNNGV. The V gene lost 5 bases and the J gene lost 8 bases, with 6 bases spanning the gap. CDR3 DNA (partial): TGTGCCAGCAGCGGCGGGGAAAAA. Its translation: CASSGGEK. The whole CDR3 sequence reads CASSGGEKLFF.

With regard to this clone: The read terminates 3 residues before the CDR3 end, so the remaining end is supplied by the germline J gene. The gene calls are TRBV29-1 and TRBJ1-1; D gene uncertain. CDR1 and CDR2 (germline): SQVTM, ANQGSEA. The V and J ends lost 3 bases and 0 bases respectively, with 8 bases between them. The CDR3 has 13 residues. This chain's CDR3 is CSVEVSLNTEAFF. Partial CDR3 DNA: TGCAGCGTTGAGGTCAGTCTGAACACTGAA.

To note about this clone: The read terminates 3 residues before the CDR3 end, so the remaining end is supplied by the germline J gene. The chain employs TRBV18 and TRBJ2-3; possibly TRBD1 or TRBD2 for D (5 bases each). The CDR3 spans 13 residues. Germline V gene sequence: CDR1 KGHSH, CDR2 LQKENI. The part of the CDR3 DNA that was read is TGTGCCAGCTCCCTCAGGGAAAGGGAGACG. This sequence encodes CASSLRERET. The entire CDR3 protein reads CASSLRERETQYF.

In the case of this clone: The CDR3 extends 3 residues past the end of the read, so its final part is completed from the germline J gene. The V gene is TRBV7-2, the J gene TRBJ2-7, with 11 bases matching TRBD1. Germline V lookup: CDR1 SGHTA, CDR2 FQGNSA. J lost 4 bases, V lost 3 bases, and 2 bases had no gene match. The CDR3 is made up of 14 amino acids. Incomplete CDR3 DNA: TGTGCCAGCAGCTTTGGGACAGGGGGTTACGAG. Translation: CASSFGTGGYE. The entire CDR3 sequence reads CASSFGTGGYEQYF.

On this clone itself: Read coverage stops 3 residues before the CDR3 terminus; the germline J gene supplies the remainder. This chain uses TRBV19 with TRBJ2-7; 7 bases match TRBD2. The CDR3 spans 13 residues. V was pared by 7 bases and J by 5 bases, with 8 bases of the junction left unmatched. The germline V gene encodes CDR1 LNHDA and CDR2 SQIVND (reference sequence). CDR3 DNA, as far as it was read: TGTGCCAGTACTCTCTGGGGGGGACACGAG. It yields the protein CASTLWGGHE. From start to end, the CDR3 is CASTLWGGHEQYF.

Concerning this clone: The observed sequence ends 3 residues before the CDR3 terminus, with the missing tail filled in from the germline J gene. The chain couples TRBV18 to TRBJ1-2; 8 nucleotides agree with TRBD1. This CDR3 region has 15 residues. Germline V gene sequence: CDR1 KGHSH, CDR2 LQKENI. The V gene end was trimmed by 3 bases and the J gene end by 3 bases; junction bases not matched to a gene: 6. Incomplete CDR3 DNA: TGTGCCAGCTCACCGAACCCGGGACAGGACTATGGC. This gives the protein CASSPNPGQDYG. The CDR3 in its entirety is CASSPNPGQDYGYTF.

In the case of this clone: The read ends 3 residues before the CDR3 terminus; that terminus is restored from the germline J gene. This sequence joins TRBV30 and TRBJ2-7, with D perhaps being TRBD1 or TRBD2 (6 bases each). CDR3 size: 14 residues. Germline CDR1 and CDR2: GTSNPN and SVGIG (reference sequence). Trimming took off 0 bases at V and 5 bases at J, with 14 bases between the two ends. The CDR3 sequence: CAWSVGGTHNEQYF. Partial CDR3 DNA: TGTGCCTGGAGTGTAGGAGGGACACATAACGAG.

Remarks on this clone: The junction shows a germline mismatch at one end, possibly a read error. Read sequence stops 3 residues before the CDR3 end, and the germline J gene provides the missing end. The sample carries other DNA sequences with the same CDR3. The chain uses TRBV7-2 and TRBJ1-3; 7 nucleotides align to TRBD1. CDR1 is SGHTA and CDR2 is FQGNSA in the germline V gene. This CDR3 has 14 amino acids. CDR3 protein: CASSITGAGNTIYF. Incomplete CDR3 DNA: TGTGCCAGCAGCATCACAGGGGCTGGAAACACT.

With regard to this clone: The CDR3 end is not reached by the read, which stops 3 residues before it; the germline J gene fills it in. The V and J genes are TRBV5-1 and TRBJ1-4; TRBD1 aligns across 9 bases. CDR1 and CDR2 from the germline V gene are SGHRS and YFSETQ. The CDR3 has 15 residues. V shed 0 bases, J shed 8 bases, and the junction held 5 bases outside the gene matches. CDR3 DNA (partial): TGCGCCAGCAGCTTGGGCCCGGGGACAGGGGAAAAA. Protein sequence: CASSLGPGTGEK. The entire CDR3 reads CASSLGPGTGEKLFF.

The CDR3 region is CASSEQEGADTQYF. The part of the CDR3 DNA that was read is TGTGCCAGCAGTGAACAGGAGGGTGCAGATACG. The J gene is TRBJ2-3, the V gene TRBV6-4; maybe TRBD2 (6 bases). The read stops 3 residues short of the end of the CDR3; the missing end is completed from the germline J gene. The germline CDR1 and CDR2 sequences are MRHNA and SNTAGT. Trimming stripped 3 bases from V and 4 bases from J, with 11 bases between. The CDR3 loop spans 14 amino acids.

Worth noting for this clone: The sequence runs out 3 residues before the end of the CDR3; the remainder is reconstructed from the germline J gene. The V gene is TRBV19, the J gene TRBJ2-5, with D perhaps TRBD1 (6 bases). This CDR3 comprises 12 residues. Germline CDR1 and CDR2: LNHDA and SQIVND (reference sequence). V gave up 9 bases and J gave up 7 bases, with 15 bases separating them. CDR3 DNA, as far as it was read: TGTGCCAGGCAGGGGCCTAGGATGACC. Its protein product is CARQGPRMT. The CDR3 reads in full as CARQGPRMTQYF.

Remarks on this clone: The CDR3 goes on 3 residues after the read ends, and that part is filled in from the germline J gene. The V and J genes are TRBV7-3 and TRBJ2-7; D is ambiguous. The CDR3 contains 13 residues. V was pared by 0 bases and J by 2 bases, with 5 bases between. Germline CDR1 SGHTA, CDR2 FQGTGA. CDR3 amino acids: CASSLTGPYEQYF. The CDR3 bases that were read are TGTGCCAGCAGCTTAACAGGGCCCTACGAG.

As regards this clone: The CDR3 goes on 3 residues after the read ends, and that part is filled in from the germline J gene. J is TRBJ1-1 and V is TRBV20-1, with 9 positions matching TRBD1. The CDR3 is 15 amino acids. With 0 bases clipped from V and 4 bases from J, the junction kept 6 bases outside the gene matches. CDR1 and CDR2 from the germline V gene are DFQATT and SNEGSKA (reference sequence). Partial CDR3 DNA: TGCAGTGCTAGAGAGACGACAGGGGGTCCCACTGAA. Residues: CSARETTGGPTE. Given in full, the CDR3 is CSARETTGGPTEAFF.